This T cell receptor beta chain came from a study of T cells in Graves' hyperthyroidism and ophthalmopathy. The wider study: Before any treatment, at initial diagnosis, peripheral blood was collected.

Findings and caveats of the study: Prediction of ophthalmopathy progression came a median roughly 6.4 months pre-onset.

Uncontrolled infection, other autoimmune disease, pregnancy or lactation barred patients from enrollment. This clonotype was observed at least ten times. Its cognate antigen is unknown. RNA transcripts yielded amplified TCR beta CDR3 regions. HTBI primers were the set used in a first-round RT-PCR of the TCR CDR3. MiXCR, applied by TCRdb to the multiplex PCR reads, yields one record per CDR3 protein. The sample contains under 350,000 distinct CDR3 sequences, 21% of which appear only once. The sample taken for sequencing was blood. This receptor was identified in a woman in her forties or fifties with Graves' hyperthyroidism.

The CDR3 DNA is TGTGCCACCAGCAGAACAACAGGTCTCTCTGGAAACACCATATATTTT. It codes for CATSRTTGLSGNTIYF. This chain uses TRBV15 with TRBJ1-3, with a tentative D call TRBD1 (5 bases). Trimming shortened V by 2 bases and J by 0 bases, and 11 bases separated the two germline ends. Looked up from germline, CDR1 is LNHNV and CDR2 is YYDKDF (reference sequence). CDR3 length equals 16 residues. Based on the CDR3 plus reference TRBV15 and TRBJ1-3, the full variable domain is DAMVIQNPRYQVTQFGKPVTLSCSQTLNHNVMYWYQQKSSQAPKLLFHYYDKDFNNEADTPDNFQSRRPNTSFCFLDIRSPGLGDTAMYLCATSRTTGLSGNTIYFGEGSWLTVV.